This T cell receptor beta chain was captured in a study of OX40 agonist ivuxolimab in advanced cancers. Looking at the study overall: From roughly 20 to 85 years was the age range, with a mean of approximately 58 years, and approximately 80% were male.

This clone was seen a single time. Generated by immunoSEQ multiplex PCR, the TCRdb table keeps only in-frame clones and is missing some. The sample holds 99,000 or so clones, around 94% seen once. Looked up from germline, CDR1 is MDHEN and CDR2 is SYDVKM. V was clipped by 5 bases and J by 7 bases, with 8 bases between them. CDR3 size: 11 residues. The clonotype originates from an adult with an advanced solid tumor such as melanoma, head and neck, liver or kidney cancer. The V and J genes are TRBV28 and TRBJ2-5; D gene uncertain. This specimen consisted of CD4+ or CD8+ T cells sorted from blood, obtained in a trial of the OX40 agonist ivuxolimab. The CDR3 nucleotides are TGTGCCAGCAGTAATACTTGGACCCAGTACTTC. This gives the protein CASSNTWTQYF.